Listed here are 28 T cell receptor beta chains from one sample, sequenced in a study of blood T cell repertoires in COVID-19. Here immunoSEQ multiplex PCR was the method, and the copy in TCRdb shows in-frame clones only, minus some. Among more than 110,000 clones listed, approximately 80% were seen once. The sequencing input was PBMCs or T cells enriched from blood (not recorded which). All receptors come from a woman in her late teens or twenties who had been exposed to COVID-19.

This chain joins TRBV2 and TRBJ1-2, with TRBD1 matching 7 bases. The CDR3 totals 17 residues. The V gene end was trimmed by 4 bases and the J gene end by 0 bases; junction bases not matched to a gene: 11. Germline CDR1 is SNHLY and CDR2 is FYNNEI. The CDR3 DNA is TGTGCCAGCAGTGTAAGAGACAGGGCTGTAGCTAACTATGGCTACACCTTC. It is translated as CASSVRDRAVANYGYTF.

This clone has more than one count but fewer than ten. The CDR3 coding sequence is TGTGCCAGCAGTTTACCAGGTCCGAACACTGAAGCTTTCTTT. Translated, it gives CASSLPGPNTEAFF. The V and J genes are TRBV28 and TRBJ1-1, with D unclear. From germline, CDR1 is MDHEN and CDR2 SYDVKM. The V and J ends lost 2 bases and 1 base respectively, with 8 bases between them. CDR3 size: 14 residues.

The genes are TRBV28 and TRBJ2-7, with D possibly being TRBD1 (5 bases). The CDR3 has 14 residues. The V end lost 2 bases, the J end lost 2 bases, and 10 bases lay between the germline ends. Looked up from germline, CDR1 is MDHEN and CDR2 is SYDVKM. DNA of the CDR3: TGTGCCAGCAGTTTAATTCAGGGTACCTACGAGCAGTACTTC. Translated, it gives CASSLIQGTYEQYF.

The V gene is TRBV28, the J gene TRBJ1-2; TRBD1 might be the D (5 bases). Trimming removed 6 bases from V and 8 bases from J, with 19 bases in between. The CDR3 spans 14 residues. CDR1 is MDHEN, CDR2 SYDVKM, per germline. In nucleotides, the CDR3 is TGTGCCAGCAGCTTAGGGATTGGGCAGGGAGGCTACACCTTC. Residues: CASSLGIGQGGYTF.

This clone showed up just once. The V call is TRBV28, the J call TRBJ1-1; no clear D gene. The CDR3 extends over 17 amino acids. Germline CDR1 and CDR2: MDHEN and SYDVKM. The ends were cut back, 5 bases at V and 1 base at J, with 20 bases in the middle. CDR3 in amino acids: CASSPTPQWTGNTEAFF. CDR3 DNA sequence: TGTGCCAGCAGTCCGACCCCGCAGTGGACTGGGAACACTGAAGCTTTCTTT.

This sequence joins TRBV24-1 and TRBJ1-1; possibly TRBD1 for D (6 bases). Trimming stripped 4 bases from V and 4 bases from J, with 9 bases between. This CDR3 has 13 residues. Germline V gene sequence: CDR1 KGHDR, CDR2 SFDVKD. The CDR3 DNA follows: TGTGCCACCAGTGAGGCAGGGGCCACTGAAGCTTTCTTT. Its protein product is CATSEAGATEAFF.

The chain is built from TRBV4-2 and TRBJ2-7, with 7 bases lining up with TRBD2. CDR1 and CDR2 from the germline V gene are LGHNA and YNFKEQ. This CDR3 has 15 residues. With V trimmed by 3 bases and J by 2 bases, 7 bases remained unmatched. CDR3 DNA sequence: TGTGCCAGCAGCCAGCAGGCTAGCGGCGCCTACGAGCAGTACTTC. Its translation: CASSQQASGAYEQYF.

The V call is TRBV7-2, the J call TRBJ1-3, with D hard to call. The V end lost 1 base, the J end lost 0 bases, and 10 bases lay between the germline ends. The CDR3 is 16 amino acids. Per germline, CDR1 SGHTA and CDR2 FQGNSA. The CDR3 here is CASSLVGRNSGNTIYF. The CDR3 region has the DNA TGTGCCAGCAGCTTAGTTGGCAGGAACTCTGGAAACACCATATATTTT.

This clone came up many times. The gene calls are TRBV28 and TRBJ1-2; 7 bases align to TRBD1. The CDR3 loop spans 14 amino acids. The V segment lost 8 bases and the J segment 5 bases; nucleotides outside the gene matches: 11. Germline V CDR1 and CDR2: MDHEN, SYDVKM. CDR3 region: CASSRTRGVYGYTF. The CDR3 nucleotides are TGTGCCAGCTCACGGACCAGGGGGGTTTATGGCTACACCTTC.

The rearrangement joins TRBV5-1 to TRBJ1-5, with D uncertain. The CDR3 contains 13 residues. CDR1 is SGHRS, CDR2 YFSETQ, per germline. V was cut by 1 base and J by 0 bases, with 2 bases left in between. CDR3 loop: CASSLYSNQPQHF. The CDR3 DNA sequence: TGCGCCAGCAGCTTGTATAGCAATCAGCCCCAGCATTTT.

The V call is TRBV7-2, the J call TRBJ2-1; 9 bases line up with TRBD2. The CDR3 length is 15 residues. V gave up 5 bases and J gave up 9 bases; unmatched junction bases: 11. The germline V gene has CDR1 SGHTA and CDR2 FQGNSA. The CDR3 DNA follows: TGTGCCAGCAGCCCCCCCCCGGGAGCGGGAGGTGAGCAGTTCTTC. This codes for CASSPPPGAGGEQFF.

V and J are TRBV6-7 and TRBJ2-1, with D tentatively TRBD2 (6 bases). TRBV6-7 is given ORF status, its function remaining uncertain. The germline V and J ends were trimmed by 6 bases and 8 bases, with 26 bases remaining between them. CDR3 length equals 17 residues. The CDR3 here is CASRNCRDLPSRDEQFF. As DNA, the CDR3 is TGTGCCAGCAGGAACTGTAGGGACTTACCCTCCCGCGATGAGCAGTTCTTC.

The V gene is TRBV9, the J gene TRBJ1-6; perhaps TRBD1 as D (6 bases). The V end was cut by 3 bases, the J end by 0 bases, with 22 bases between. The CDR3 totals 20 residues. Germline CDR1 SGDLS, CDR2 YYNGEE. CDR3 residues: CASSGAPGHPFGSYNSPLHF. The CDR3 DNA follows: TGTGCCAGCAGCGGAGCACCGGGACATCCGTTCGGCTCCTATAATTCACCCCTCCACTTT.

This clone was counted once. The rearrangement uses TRBV6-2 or TRBV6-3 and TRBJ1-5; D uncertain. Germline V gene lookup returns CDR1 MNHEY and CDR2 SVGEGT. V was cut by 2 bases and J by 3 bases, with 8 bases left in between. The CDR3 runs to 14 residues. In DNA, the CDR3 is TGTGCCAGCAGTTACGGGCAGCCCAATCAGCCCCAGCATTTT. Translating gives CASSYGQPNQPQHF.

V is TRBV7-2 and J is TRBJ2-7; 9 nucleotides align to TRBD2. This CDR3 spans 15 amino acids. Per germline, CDR1 SGHTA and CDR2 FQGNSA. The ends lost 5 bases at V and 2 bases at J; junction bases unmatched: 7. CDR3: CASSITAGGAYEQYF. CDR3 in DNA: TGTGCCAGCAGCATCACGGCGGGAGGGGCCTACGAGCAGTACTTC.

The chain employs TRBV19 and TRBJ2-7; 9 bases are a match to TRBD2. Germline V CDR1 and CDR2: LNHDA, SQIVND (reference sequence). CDR3 length: 16 residues. V lost 4 bases, J lost 2 bases, and 9 bases stayed unmatched. CDR3 nucleotides: TGTGCCAGTAGTAAAATGTGGTCTAGCGGGACCTACGAGCAGTACTTC. Residues: CASSKMWSSGTYEQYF.

The V gene is TRBV19, the J gene TRBJ1-2, with 10 positions matching TRBD1. The CDR3 consists of 15 residues. Germline values: CDR1 LNHDA, CDR2 SQIVND (reference sequence). V shed 6 bases and J 3 bases; nucleotides not matched to a gene: 7. The CDR3 here is CASSHDRGRDYGYTF. DNA of the CDR3: TGTGCCAGTAGCCATGACAGGGGGCGCGACTATGGCTACACCTTC.

The chain uses TRBV6-5 and TRBJ1-5; unclear D gene. Trimming pared 5 bases from V and 2 bases from J, leaving 13 bases between. The CDR3 is 15 amino acids. Germline values: CDR1 MNHEY, CDR2 SVGAGI. The CDR3 sequence is CASSREGGGNQPQHF. Here the CDR3 DNA reads TGTGCCAGCAGTAGGGAGGGTGGGGGCAATCAGCCCCAGCATTTT.

This clone has a handful of counts. The gene calls are TRBV7-8 and TRBJ1-2, with 7 bases lining up with TRBD1. Trimming removed 5 bases from V and 7 bases from J; junction bases left unmatched: 4. The CDR3 has 12 amino acids. Germline CDR1 and CDR2: SGHVS and FQNEAQ. CDR3 coding DNA: TGTGCCAGCAGCACGACAGGGATTGGCTACACCTTC. The encoded protein is CASSTTGIGYTF.

This chain connects TRBV13 to TRBJ2-5; TRBD1 might be the D (6 bases). The CDR3 contains 16 residues. Germline V CDR1 and CDR2: PRHDT, FYEKMQ (reference sequence). With 5 bases removed from V and 3 bases from J, the gap between germline ends came to 19 bases. The CDR3 DNA is TGTGCCAGCAGCCCCAAACCGGGACCAGGGGAAGAGACCCAGTACTTC. Amino acids: CASSPKPGPGEETQYF.

The V and J genes are TRBV9 and TRBJ2-1; tentative D call: TRBD2 (7 bases). This CDR3 has 15 amino acids. V was shortened by 2 bases and J by 6 bases, with 15 bases between the two germline ends. CDR1 and CDR2 (germline): SGDLS, YYNGEE. The CDR3 here is CASSVGRGAGNEQFF. CDR3 DNA sequence: TGTGCCAGCAGCGTCGGCCGGGGGGCCGGCAATGAGCAGTTCTTC.

The chain recombines TRBV11-2 with TRBJ1-5; D call uncertain. Germline V gives CDR1 SGHAT, CDR2 FQNNGV. This CDR3 has 15 amino acids. The V gene lost 0 bases and the J gene lost 1 base, with 7 bases spanning the gap. The CDR3 bases are TGTGCCAGCAGCTTAGAAGAGGGCAGCAATCAGCCCCAGCATTTT. It encodes CASSLEEGSNQPQHF.

The rearrangement links TRBV11-1 to TRBJ1-3; TRBD1 might be the D (5 bases). Germline V gives CDR1 SGHAT, CDR2 FQDESV (reference sequence). Trimming stripped 3 bases from V and 4 bases from J, with 16 bases between. This CDR3 is 16 amino acids long. CDR3 loop: CASSFGGSVSGNTIYF. Written as DNA, the CDR3 is TGTGCCAGCAGCTTCGGGGGGTCCGTCTCCGGAAACACCATATATTTT.

This chain connects TRBV3-1 (or the pseudogene TRBV3-2) to TRBJ1-1, with D possibly matching TRBD1 (5 bases). Germline lookup yields CDR1 LGHDT and CDR2 YNNKEL (reference sequence). This CDR3 contains 11 residues. Trimming took 5 bases from V and 11 from J, leaving 12 bases between them. Here the CDR3 reads CASSSFRGAFF. The CDR3 DNA sequence: TGTGCCAGCAGCTCCTTCCGGGGGGCTTTCTTT.

This chain links TRBV10-3 with TRBJ2-2; TRBD2 aligns across 9 bases. The CDR3 runs 18 residues. From germline, CDR1 is ENHRY and CDR2 SYGVKD. The V gene end was trimmed by 2 bases and the J gene end by 4 bases; junction bases not matched to a gene: 11. CDR3 nucleotides: TGTGCCATCAGTGAGCCAAGACTAGCGGACCTTCTCACCGGGGAGCTGTTTTTT. Its protein is CAISEPRLADLLTGELFF.

This clone was picked up a small number of times. The CDR3 loop is CASSYSTERPYEQYF. The CDR3 coding sequence is TGTGCCAGCAGTTACTCCACAGAACGCCCGTACGAGCAGTACTTC. The J gene is TRBJ2-7, the V gene TRBV6-5; D is unresolved. Germline values: CDR1 MNHEY, CDR2 SVGAGI. V was trimmed by 0 bases and J by 4 bases, leaving 13 bases between them. This CDR3 has 15 amino acids.

This clone was counted many times. The chain is built from TRBV12-5 and TRBJ1-2; D is unresolved. CDR1 LGHNT and CDR2 FRNRAP come from the germline V gene. CDR3 size: 16 residues. V was cut by 6 bases and J by 3 bases, with 20 bases left in between. This CDR3 is CASGFTLLGIDYGYTF. The DNA for the CDR3 is TGTGCTAGTGGCTTCACCCTCCTCGGGATCGACTATGGCTACACCTTC.

The CDR3 DNA is TGTGCCAGCAGCCTAACAGGGGGCTTTGTCTTCTTC. Residues: CASSLTGGFVFF. J is TRBJ2-1 and V is TRBV14; 9 nucleotides agree with TRBD1. Germline CDR1 and CDR2: SGHDN and FVKESK. The V segment lost 4 bases and the J segment 16 bases; nucleotides outside the gene matches: 8. The CDR3 runs to 12 residues.